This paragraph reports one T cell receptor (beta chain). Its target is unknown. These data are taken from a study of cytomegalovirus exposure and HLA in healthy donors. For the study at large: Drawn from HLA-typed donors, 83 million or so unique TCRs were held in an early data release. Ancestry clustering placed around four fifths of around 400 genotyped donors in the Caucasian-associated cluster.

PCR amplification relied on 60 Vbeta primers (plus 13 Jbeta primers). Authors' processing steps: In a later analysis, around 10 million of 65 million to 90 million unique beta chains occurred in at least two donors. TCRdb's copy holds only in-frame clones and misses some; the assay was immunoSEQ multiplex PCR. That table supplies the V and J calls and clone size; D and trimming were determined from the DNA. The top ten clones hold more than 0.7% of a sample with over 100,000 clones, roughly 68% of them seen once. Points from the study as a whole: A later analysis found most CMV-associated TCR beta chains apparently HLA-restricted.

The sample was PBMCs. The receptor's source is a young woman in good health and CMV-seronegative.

CDR3 sequence: CASSEGGGSTDTQYF. Written as DNA, the CDR3 is TGTGCCAGCAGTGAAGGGGGAGGCAGCACAGATACGCAGTATTTT. V is TRBV6-1 and J is TRBJ2-3; the D gene is possibly TRBD2 (6 bases). Germline values: CDR1 MNHNS, CDR2 SASEGT. V was trimmed by 1 base and J by 0 bases, leaving 8 bases between them. CDR3 length equals 15 residues.